The next 15 T cell receptor beta chains were all read from a single sample in a study of T cells in tumors after PD-1 blockade (dated by TCRdb to between 2018 and 2021). Library method: the immunoSEQ multiplex PCR assay. Sourced from immuneACCESS, this table was stored by TCRdb with only in-frame sequences that have V and J called. A share of the clones is absent; for the studies checked, an unresolved V gene accounts for under half, and the remainder has no known explanation. In all, the sample holds 55,000 to 65,000 clones, and about 82% of those were seen once. The top ten constitute 13% of the sample. The time point label of this sample denotes: before anti-PD-1 therapy. The source was PBMCs, collected before anti-PD-1 treatment. The receptors derive from a human donor with basal cell carcinoma.

The rearrangement links TRBV30 to TRBJ2-1; 10 bases are a match to TRBD2. V lost 4 bases to trimming and J lost 4 bases; unmatched junction nucleotides: 10. This CDR3 has 16 residues. In germline, CDR1 is GTSNPN, CDR2 SVGIG (reference sequence). CDR3 protein: CAWKLSGGARYNEQFF. CDR3 in DNA: TGTGCCTGGAAACTGAGCGGGGGGGCCAGGTACAATGAGCAGTTCTTC.

V and J are TRBV2 and TRBJ2-7; 9 bases are a match to TRBD2. The germline CDR1 and CDR2 sequences are SNHLY and FYNNEI. The CDR3 runs 15 residues. Losses at the gene ends were 7 bases for V and 4 bases for J; bases not matched to a gene: 11. The CDR3 loop is CASIPIAGVSYEQYF. The CDR3 nucleotides read TGTGCCAGCATCCCCATAGCGGGGGTTTCGTACGAGCAGTACTTC.

The rearrangement uses TRBV5-6 and TRBJ2-7, with D possibly TRBD1 on 6 matching bases. The CDR3 length is 14 residues. The germline gives CDR1 SGHDT, CDR2 YYEEEE. V was shortened by 4 bases and J by 3 bases, with 14 bases between the two germline ends. The CDR3: CASSRDRSNYEQYF. CDR3 coding DNA: TGTGCCAGCAGCCGTGACAGGAGTAACTACGAGCAGTACTTC. The whole variable domain, remainder taken from reference TRBV5-6 and TRBJ2-7, is DAGVTQSPTHLIKTRGQQVTLRCSPKSGHDTVSWYQQALGQGPQFIFQYYEEEERQRGNFPDRFSGHQFPNYSSELNVNALLLGDSALYLCASSRDRSNYEQYFGPGTRLTVT.

This chain uses TRBV6-2 or TRBV6-3 with TRBJ2-7; TRBD2 might be the D (6 bases). This CDR3 is built from 14 residues. Germline V gene data show CDR1 as MNHEY and CDR2 as SVGEGT. Deletions cut 2 bases from V and 4 bases from J, with 12 bases between. DNA of the CDR3: TGTGCCAGCAGTTACGGCGGGGCGGTTTACGAGCAGTACTTC. This gives the protein CASSYGGAVYEQYF.

The sample holds one count of this clone. The V gene is TRBV6-5, the J gene TRBJ2-7; TRBD2 matches 7 bases. There are 13 residues in the CDR3. Germline V CDR1 and CDR2: MNHEY, SVGAGI. V was pared by 8 bases and J by 0 bases, with 4 bases of the junction left unmatched. Written as DNA, the CDR3 is TGTGCCAGCCGGGACTATCGCTCCTACGAGCAGTACTTC. As protein: CASRDYRSYEQYF.

The sample holds one count of this clone. The chain couples TRBV5-5 to TRBJ2-7; 7 positions match TRBD2. Losses at the gene ends were 3 bases for V and 1 base for J; bases not matched to a gene: 7. The CDR3 length is 15 residues. Per the germline V gene, CDR1 is SGHKS and CDR2 is YYEKEE (reference sequence). The CDR3 sequence: CASSSLADISYEQYF. In DNA form, the CDR3 reads TGTGCCAGCAGCTCTCTAGCGGACATATCCTACGAGCAGTACTTC. The variable domain in full, completed from reference TRBV5-5 and TRBJ2-7, reads DAGVTQSPTHLIKTRGQQVTLRCSPISGHKSVSWYQQVLGQGPQFIFQYYEKEERGRGNFPDRFSARQFPNYSSELNVNALLLGDSALYLCASSSLADISYEQYFGPGTRLTVT.

This clone was counted a few times. CDR3: CATSRDLERDYLFF. The CDR3 DNA follows: TGTGCCACCAGCAGAGATCTCGAACGGGATTATTTGTTCTTC. This chain links TRBV15 with TRBJ2-1; weak D call: TRBD2 (5 bases). CDR3 length: 14 amino acids. Trimming took off 0 bases at V and 15 bases at J, with 18 bases between the two ends. Germline lookup yields CDR1 LNHNV and CDR2 YYDKDF (reference sequence). Drawing the rest from reference TRBV15 and TRBJ2-1, the complete variable domain is DAMVIQNPRYQVTQFGKPVTLSCSQTLNHNVMYWYQQKSSQAPKLLFHYYDKDFNNEADTPDNFQSRRPNTSFCFLDIRSPGLGDTAMYLCATSRDLERDYLFFGPGTRLTVL.

The chain has TRBV5-5 and TRBJ1-6; a weak D match, TRBD1 (5 bases). Germline assignment: CDR1 SGHKS and CDR2 YYEKEE (reference sequence). Trimming took 3 bases from V and 7 from J, leaving 14 bases between them. This CDR3 region has 15 residues. The CDR3 reads CASSSQWGGNSPLHF. Here the CDR3 DNA reads TGTGCCAGCAGCTCCCAATGGGGCGGGAATTCACCCCTCCACTTT.

The chain is built from TRBV27 and TRBJ1-1; the D is unclear. Trimming cost V 3 bases and J 4 bases, with 12 bases left between them. The germline V gene encodes CDR1 MNHEY and CDR2 SMNVEV (reference sequence). CDR3 length equals 14 residues. The CDR3 sequence is CASSLRQPGTEAFF. The CDR3 DNA reads as TGTGCCAGCAGTTTGAGGCAGCCGGGCACTGAAGCTTTCTTT.

The V gene is TRBV15, the J gene TRBJ2-1; 10 bases fit TRBD1. The CDR3 length is 18 residues. V trimming: 0 bases; J trimming: 6 bases; junction bases outside the gene matches: 11. Germline CDR1 and CDR2: LNHNV and YYDKDF (reference sequence). CDR3 residues: CATSREILGTGDSNEQFF. In nucleotides, the CDR3 is TGTGCCACCAGCAGAGAAATTTTGGGGACAGGGGATTCCAATGAGCAGTTCTTC.

In its sample, this clone was seen a few times. The rearrangement uses TRBV9 and TRBJ1-2; maybe TRBD1 (5 bases). Trimming cost V 0 bases and J 4 bases, with 16 bases left between them. Germline CDR1 SGDLS, CDR2 YYNGEE. This CDR3 has 16 amino acids. CDR3 sequence: CASSVAAQGEPYGYTF. Here the CDR3 DNA reads TGTGCCAGCAGCGTAGCTGCCCAGGGCGAACCCTATGGCTACACCTTC.

The V gene is TRBV9, the J gene TRBJ1-3; no reliable D call. Trimming removed 0 bases at V and 0 bases at J, with 13 bases between. This CDR3 is built from 17 residues. The germline V gene has CDR1 SGDLS and CDR2 YYNGEE. CDR3 nucleotide sequence: TGTGCCAGCAGCGTAGAGGGAAGGGTTAGCTCTGGAAACACCATATATTTT. Its translation is CASSVEGRVSSGNTIYF.

V is TRBV5-6 and J is TRBJ2-2; no clear D gene. CDR1 and CDR2 (germline): SGHDT, YYEEEE. V shed 0 bases and J shed 7 bases, with 7 bases lying between them. The CDR3 consists of 13 residues. The CDR3 protein is CASSLDGFGELFF. CDR3 sequence (DNA): TGTGCCAGCAGCTTGGATGGTTTCGGGGAGCTGTTTTTT.

This clone was seen only once. V usage is TRBV29-1 and J usage is TRBJ2-5; tentatively, D is TRBD2 (7 bases). The germline V and J ends were trimmed by 4 bases and 4 bases, with 13 bases remaining between them. The CDR3 totals 13 residues. Per the germline V gene, CDR1 is SQVTM and CDR2 is ANQGSEA. CDR3 amino acids: CSVARGAGETQYF. CDR3 coding DNA: TGCAGCGTTGCACGGGGGGCAGGAGAGACCCAGTACTTC.

This clone was counted between two and nine times. This chain uses TRBV15 with TRBJ2-2; D remains ambiguous. Trimming shortened V by 0 bases and J by 4 bases, and 6 bases separated the two germline ends. There are 14 residues in the CDR3. Germline CDR1 reads LNHNV; CDR2 reads YYDKDF (reference sequence). CDR3 region: CATSRDGGTGELFF. The CDR3 DNA is TGTGCCACCAGCAGAGATGGCGGCACCGGGGAGCTGTTTTTT.